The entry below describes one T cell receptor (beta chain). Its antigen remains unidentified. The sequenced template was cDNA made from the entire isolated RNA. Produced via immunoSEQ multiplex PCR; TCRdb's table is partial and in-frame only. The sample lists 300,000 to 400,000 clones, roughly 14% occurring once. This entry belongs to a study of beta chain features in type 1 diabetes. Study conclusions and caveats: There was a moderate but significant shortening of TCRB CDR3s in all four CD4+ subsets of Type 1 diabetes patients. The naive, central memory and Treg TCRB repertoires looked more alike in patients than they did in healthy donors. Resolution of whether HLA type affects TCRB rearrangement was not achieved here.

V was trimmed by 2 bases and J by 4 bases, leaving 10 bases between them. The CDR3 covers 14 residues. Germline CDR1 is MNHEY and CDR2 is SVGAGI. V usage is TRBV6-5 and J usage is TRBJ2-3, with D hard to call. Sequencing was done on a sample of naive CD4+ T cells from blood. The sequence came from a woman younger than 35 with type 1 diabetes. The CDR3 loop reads CASSYGSPPDTQYF. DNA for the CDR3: TGTGCCAGCAGTTACGGTAGCCCGCCAGATACGCAGTATTTT.